Given below is one T cell receptor beta chain in context. This sample was included in a study of blood T cell repertoires in COVID-19. Trimming removed 6 bases at V and 3 bases at J, with 15 bases between. This CDR3 has 14 residues. Germline CDR1 is SQVTM and CDR2 is ANQGSEA. Profiling relied on immunoSEQ multiplex PCR, and the TCRdb table lists in-frame clones only, not all of them. The data hold about 100,000 clones, with roughly 88% observed a single time. The chain couples TRBV29-1 to TRBJ1-3, with D possibly matching TRBD1 (5 bases). The TCR comes from a woman aged 60-75 years with acute or convalescent COVID-19. The source material was peripheral blood. The CDR3 spells CSVRRAGGGNTIYF. CDR3 sequence (DNA): TGCAGCGTCCGCAGGGCGGGAGGTGGAAACACCATATATTTT.